This T cell receptor (beta chain) comes out of a study of blood T cells in healthy people across ages. Ranging in age from about 6 to 90, the donors were healthy Caucasian individuals from Russia. This clonotype was picked up a small number of times. Germline CDR1 is SEHNR and CDR2 is FQNEAQ (reference sequence). This CDR3 comprises 15 residues. V dropped 5 bases and J dropped 8; count of bases not matched to a gene: 11. For the second PCR, which ran for about 7 to 12 cycles, a sample-barcoded 5' primer and a J-beta primer mix were used. Each CDR3 protein gets one entry after TCRdb re-called the 5' RACE reads with MiXCR. The repertoire holds some 1.5 million distinct CDR3 sequences, about 42% seen once, with about 3.8% in the top ten.

Source material: blood. V usage is TRBV7-9 and J usage is TRBJ2-1; 8 bases map to TRBD2. This receptor was identified in a woman younger than 35 in good health. The DNA for the CDR3 is TGTGCCAGCAGCCGGGGACGAGCGGGAGTGTATGAGCAGTTCTTC. This sequence encodes CASSRGRAGVYEQFF. Full variable domain (rest looked up from reference TRBV7-9 and TRBJ2-1): DTGVSQNPRHKITKRGQNVTFRCDPISEHNRLYWYRQTLGQGPEFLTYFQNEAQLEKSRLLSDRFSAERPKGSFSTLEIQRTEQGDSAMYLCASSRGRAGVYEQFFGPGTRLTVL.